The rows below give T cell receptor beta chains drawn from one sample of a study of T-cell reconstitution after alpha-beta-depleted transplantation in children. TCRdb reprocessed the PCR reads with MiXCR, giving one entry per CDR3 protein. The data hold around 440,000 distinct CDR3 sequences, with around 15% observed a single time. The specimen comprised PBMCs, mostly from graft donor cells, sampled 360 days after TCRalphabeta/CD19-depleted stem cell transplant. These receptors were obtained from a boy in the first two years of life who had a stem cell transplant for Wiskott-Aldrich syndrome, so the T cells may come from the graft donor. Both conserved end residues are trimmed from each CDR3.

TRBV20-1	TRBJ1-5	SAYRDRGNSQPQH
TRBV29-1	TRBJ2-7	SVGQLYEQY
TRBV7-9	TRBJ2-7	ASSKTSGGSYEQY
TRBV27	TRBJ2-7	ASRSVGESDEQY
TRBV7-9	TRBJ2-3	ASSLEGDPDTQY
TRBV27	TRBJ2-4	ASSPTVGTGGYGIAKNIQY
TRBV6-5	TRBJ2-2	ASSYWAGGPNTGELF
TRBV30	TRBJ2-7	AWSVREYEQY
TRBV6-2/TRBV6-3	TRBJ2-1	ASSYSLGGSYYNEQF
TRBV24-1	TRBJ2-3	ATSDGAGGTDTQY
TRBV27	TRBJ2-1	ASSPVVGAAYNEQF
TRBV5-1	TRBJ1-1	ASSLTDTEAF
TRBV7-2	TRBJ2-5	ASSPGQVLGETQY
TRBV29-1	TRBJ2-1	SVASGLAAYNEQF
TRBV5-1	TRBJ2-1	ASSPLTSGANEQF
TRBV11-2	TRBJ1-1	ASSLAHRGTEAF
TRBV6-1	TRBJ2-5	ASGAGGRETQY
TRBV12-3/TRBV12-4	TRBJ2-5	ASSYTGLANSQYQETQY
TRBV13	TRBJ1-2	ASSLGAGVANYGYT
TRBV20-1	TRBJ2-7	SLGGRLAYEQY
TRBV29-1	TRBJ2-4	SVRPGTAKNIQY
TRBV4-3	TRBJ2-1	ASSHLDRDDNEQF
TRBV20-1	TRBJ2-4	SATRDRGDKNIQY
TRBV7-2	TRBJ2-7	ASSLGRPGYEQY
TRBV6-1	TRBJ2-1	ASRQTGAVYNEQF
TRBV6-5	TRBJ2-1	ASSYKGGSILNEQF
TRBV12-3/TRBV12-4	TRBJ2-5	ASTATRDQETQY
TRBV5-1	TRBJ2-4	ASSLIGGILAKNIQY
TRBV5-1	TRBJ2-1	ASSSQQGIYNEQF
TRBV12-3/TRBV12-4	TRBJ2-5	ASGRGWQETQY
TRBV5-1	TRBJ2-7	ASSLGILAGVRQEQY
TRBV5-1	TRBJ2-1	ASSLWPLTGTSGNNEQF
TRBV10-3	TRBJ2-1	AISESGWAGYEQF
TRBV6-5	TRBJ2-1	ASSYLGSLGYNEQF
TRBV15	TRBJ2-3	ATSGGYYITDTQY
TRBV10-3	TRBJ1-2	AIREECYT
TRBV5-1	TRBJ2-2	ASSSPGGRSTGELF